A selection of T cell receptor beta chains follows, all from one sample in a study of beta chain features in type 1 diabetes. Here immunoSEQ multiplex PCR was the method, and the copy in TCRdb shows in-frame clones only, minus some. The table has a few hundred thousand clones, 9.6% seen once; the top ten hold 0.034%. Sequenced: naive CD4+ T cells from blood. The receptors were gathered from a young woman in good health. Both conserved end residues are trimmed from each CDR3. Not all rows give a size; the values are once, few, many and, for expanded clones, a class.

clone_size	j_call	v_call	cdr3_aa
.	TRBJ2-7	TRBV5-1	ASSLGTGGYEQY
few	TRBJ2-3	TRBV25-1	ASSENRVKADTQY
.	TRBJ2-5	TRBV29-1	SGLASETQY
.	TRBJ2-5	TRBV29-1	SVRGQGSQETQY
.	TRBJ2-1	TRBV5-1	ASSSGGPWNEQF
.	TRBJ2-2	TRBV30	AWSVRLLSRELF
few	TRBJ2-2	TRBV9	ASSASGEIYGELF
few	TRBJ2-2	TRBV5-6	ASSFVPGGTAGELF
few	TRBJ2-7	TRBV11-2	ASSLSGGSVVYEQY
few	TRBJ1-2	TRBV27	ASSGRDIAGYT
.	TRBJ2-7	TRBV11-3	ASSPRPGEYEQY
.	TRBJ1-1	TRBV5-1	ASQTAATTEAF
few	TRBJ2-6	TRBV7-9	AIPSQGQGFYSGANVLT
many	TRBJ2-3	TRBV12-5	ASGQTGSDTQY
few	TRBJ2-7	TRBV7-6	ASSLGGGRDEQY
.	TRBJ2-3	TRBV5-6	ASSSPSGQRDTQY
few	TRBJ1-2	TRBV25-1	ASSEWDRQAYGYT
few	TRBJ1-2	TRBV4-1	ASSQGPGTTNYGYT
.	TRBJ2-7	TRBV9	ASSDRDRGSTYEQY
few	TRBJ1-2	TRBV15	ATSRTGPGYGYT
.	TRBJ1-1	TRBV5-4	ASSLELGGTEAF
.	TRBJ1-2	TRBV2	ASSSLGAERGYT
.	TRBJ2-7	TRBV11-1	ASSFSTGYEQY
few	TRBJ2-3	TRBV19	ASSPGQGTDTQY
.	TRBJ2-1	TRBV5-6	ASSPTRTGYNEQF
few	TRBJ2-7	TRBV2	ASSERDSASYEQY
.	TRBJ2-1	TRBV5-1	ASSSGLADYNEQF
.	TRBJ2-3	TRBV21-1	ASSGPGLAGLADTQY
.	TRBJ1-1	TRBV29-1	SVDPGVGTEAF
few	TRBJ2-1	TRBV9	ASQKEPRGNRLYNEQF
few	TRBJ1-2	TRBV29-1	SVEGGPPNYGYT
.	TRBJ2-7	TRBV5-4	ASSPRRGQLTYEQY
few	TRBJ1-2	TRBV7-2	ASTSQNYGYT
.	TRBJ2-1	TRBV5-8	ASSLWQLASEQF
.	TRBJ2-3	TRBV5-4	ASSLGGTSSDTQY
.	TRBJ1-1	TRBV7-9	ASSYRGGTEAF
few	TRBJ2-7	TRBV6-1	ASSEAWDSSYEQY
.	TRBJ2-1	TRBV18	ASSPRQGNYNEQF
few	TRBJ1-3	TRBV25-1	ASSYYSGNTIY
.	TRBJ1-3	TRBV7-9	ASSHGERAGNTIY
few	TRBJ1-5	TRBV30	AWSVTGDKPQH
.	TRBJ2-7	TRBV28	ASSSNLGLAGSYEQY
.	TRBJ2-2	TRBV11-2	ASSSRGWTSVAGELF
few	TRBJ2-1	TRBV5-1	ASSPSSVPSYNEQF
few	TRBJ1-1	TRBV14	ASSQGDGTEAF
.	TRBJ1-2	TRBV6-1	ASSEGRGAGGYT
.	TRBJ1-1	TRBV7-3	ASSLRGQGNTEAF
.	TRBJ1-1	TRBV6-6	ASRIGQYTEAF